This note documents a single TCR beta chain sequence. The target of this receptor is not known. Qualities for individual bases were not recorded, and no much larger clone is one base off. V is cut back by 4 bases and J by 7 bases, with 23 bases in the junction unmatched. In the germline V gene, CDR1 corresponds to SNHLY and CDR2 to FYNNEI. The CDR3, from cysteine to phenylalanine, totals 20 residues. The kept DNA is CDR3 alone, 60 bases in frame from the first base. These data come from a study of cytomegalovirus exposure and HLA in healthy donors (dated by TCRdb to the late 2010s). Turning to the overall study: In an earlier analysis of 587 of the donors, 250 to 350 Gb of sequence data and 120 million or so unique TCR beta sequences from about 190 million T cells were reported. The genetic ancestry cluster associated with self-reported Caucasian donors included about 81% of the approximately 430 genotyped donors. A later genetic analysis used genome-wide SNP genotypes for about 65% of the roughly 670 donors, treating that subset as a discovery cohort. The aim of the study was to test whether cataloging public T cell receptors could identify signatures of past pathogen exposure. The study combined high-throughput TCR immunosequencing, statistical association of individual TCRs with disease status, and machine learning to predict cytomegalovirus infection status. Four or five DR-DQ haplotypes were handled as single units for association and clustering because linkage in the cohort was strong. In a later analysis, previously published TCR beta repertoires from about 670 donors were re-analyzed and high-resolution HLA genotyping was added so that TCR occurrence patterns could be studied. An earlier analysis of 587 of the donors used high-throughput TCR beta sequencing to judge whether each TCR beta V gene segment behaved as functional or pseudogenic. Among 398 genotyped donors of the cohort, an average of approximately 240,000 unique TCR beta nucleotide sequences were sequenced per donor, roughly 18% of them non-productive. All discovery cohort repertoires had been generated using a single sequencing platform. The later analysis used no new phenotypic data to find candidate immune exposures, relying instead on TCR beta sequences and their occurrence across donors. Donor age, sex, ethnicity and CMV serostatus were compiled together with the repertoire data. Roughly 300 gigabases of sequencing data and roughly 90 million unique TCR sequences were included in an early release covering about 700 HLA-typed donors. Along with the 666-subject first cohort, a separate validation cohort of around 120 different subjects was used. Both class I and class II loci were covered by HLA typing, at four-digit resolution. Typing coverage varied by locus: roughly 629-640 donors for A, B, C, DRB1 and DQB1; more than 500 for DQA1; over 600 for DPA1; some 470 for DPB1. The T cell repertoires of around 670 subjects were profiled by immunosequencing and related to cytomegalovirus serostatus.

The cohort consisted of some 670 healthy bone marrow donors. At the time of sampling, all cohort members were nominally healthy, though unrecorded immune exposures were likely present. The donor tested CMV seropositive, placing the donor among the 290 or so seropositive members of the cohort. Each donor provided a peripheral blood sample, and peripheral blood mononuclear cells were used for TCR beta sequencing. The Qiagen DNeasy Blood Extraction Kit was used to extract genomic DNA from the blood cell samples. Findings and caveats that apply to the study as a whole: A further reported finding was that TCR beta sequences accurately predicted the HLA-A and HLA-B alleles for most subjects in the first cohort. Sequencing depth was assumed to be roughly uniform across donors in the presence/absence analyses, though that assumption may not hold. In both the original and validation cohorts, the classifier was reported to diagnose cytomegalovirus status with high specificity and sensitivity. Broadly in line with IMGT annotations, most TCR beta V segments showed up in productive rearrangements about 87% or about 30% of the time in an earlier analysis of roughly 590 of the donors. Across donors, most TCR sequences were observed very rarely, whereas some public TCRs were present in many individuals. Several of the top co-occurrence clusters appeared to be linked to parvovirus B19, influenza, CMV and Epstein-Barr virus, according to a later analysis. A group of highly shared sequence variants was considered likely to be a technical artifact of the sequencing pipeline. Because HLA typing was unavailable for some donors at each locus, only the typed subset was used in association tests. In vitro tests confirmed that a few of the cytomegalovirus-associated TCR beta chains recognize cytomegalovirus antigens. Because counts were too low, roughly 18 rarely observed V segments, including chromosome 9 orphons, were left out of the earlier analysis of some 600 of the donors. The only immune exposure information available for the cohort was CMV serostatus. The authors suggested that the approach could potentially be generalized to other disease states and immunological phenotypes. A total of about 150 TCR beta chains were listed by the study as associated with cytomegalovirus. In a later analysis, HLA-associated TCR beta chains showed more clonal expansion and lower generation probabilities than non-associated chains that were equally common. Some IMGT-functional V segments, including TRBV6-2 and TRBV6-3, could not be distinguished by the 87-base-pair reads and were therefore excluded. Correlated functional status among segregating V segments might be attributable to linkage disequilibrium, but an unknown experimental factor could not be ruled out. A later analysis found that most CMV-associated TCR beta chains appeared HLA-restricted, with HLA associations seemingly driven largely by CMV exposure. In this cohort, only TCR beta chains were sequenced, and detectable features were limited by the absence of alpha or paired-chain data. A later analysis associated 15,000 to 20,000 TCR beta sequences with specific HLA alleles at a false discovery rate of 0.05. In a later analysis, the rate of TCR association differed among HLA loci, with DRB1 alleles having the most associated TCRs and HLA-C alleles having the fewest. According to a later genetic analysis, donors in an Asian-associated ancestry cluster had fewer N-insertions in productive TCRs than the approximately 650-donor mean. In a later genetic analysis, a missense DCLRE1C variant was associated with V-gene and J-gene trimming of TCR beta chains, and the association was replicated in an independent cohort. When HLA alleles, especially DR and DQ, strongly co-occurred, attributing TCR associations to individual alleles was difficult.

The library was made by the immunoSEQ multiplex PCR assay. The multiplex PCR relied on a mix of 60 forward primers for TCR Vbeta segments and 13 reverse primers for TCR Jbeta segments. Amplification of the CDR3 region of rearranged TCR beta genes was performed with a multiplex PCR assay on genomic DNA. On the Illumina HiSeq System, the amplified TCR beta libraries were sequenced as 87-base-pair reads. On the authors' methods: In a later analysis, roughly 80 million unique TCR beta chains were counted across the 650 to 700 repertoires, and about 10 million of these chains were shared by at least two donors. Raw reads were error-corrected and collapsed into unique sequences with a nearest-neighbor algorithm that merged closely related sequences to remove PCR and sequencing errors. V, D and J gene segments were assigned by aligning CDR3 sequences to IMGT reference sequences. For a sequence to be retained, a match of at least six nucleotides to both a V gene segment and a J gene segment was required. A rearrangement counted as productive if the CDR3 had no stop codons and remained in frame with V and J, and every other rearrangement counted as non-productive. CDR3 was defined by IMGT convention, running from the second conserved V-encoded cysteine to the conserved J-encoded phenylalanine. The earlier analysis of roughly 590 of the donors excluded sequences that lacked an unambiguous match to a single V gene segment. An earlier analysis of around 600 of the donors classified V segments as functional when productive rearrangements were above 56.7% and as segregating when the standard deviation between donors was above 5%. To diagnose cytomegalovirus status from the catalog of TCR beta chain sequences, a statistical classification framework was built. A later analysis assigned V and J genes by comparing TCR nucleotide sequences with IMGT/GENE-DB human TR gene sequences. A later analysis assigned CDR3 sequences and most-parsimonious VDJ recombination scenarios with the TCRdist pipeline. In a later analysis, every TCR beta chain was defined by the combination of its CDR3 amino acid sequence and its V-gene family, and reads without a unique V-gene family were dropped. As a way to deal with suspected cross-contamination and a sequencing artifact, a later analysis dropped hundreds of nucleotide sequences that were highly shared and had low generation probability. For each public chain, a later analysis derived a clonal expansion index from normalized ranks of inferred template counts within each repertoire. A later analysis computed generation probabilities with a VDJ recombination model fitted to out-of-frame rearrangements, and checked the results against IGoR. A later analysis scored TCR-TCR, TCR-HLA and TCR-CMV co-occurrence with hypergeometric tests, applying a repertoire-size bias correction to TCR pairs. A later analysis estimated false discovery rates by permuting HLA or CMV assignments 20 times. In a later analysis, co-occurring TCRs were grouped using DBSCAN, with TCRdist sequence similarity added in when clustering inside HLA-allele-positive subsets. For co-occurrence clustering, repertoires with fewer than 30,000 or more than 120,000 public chains were excluded, along with roughly 5 repertoires with anomalous nucleotide sharing. TCRdb took this table from immuneACCESS and kept in-frame rearrangements with V and J called. Such tables lack part of the clones; where checked against another copy, unresolved V genes explain under half of the gap, and the rest is unexplained. That table furnishes V, J and clone size, whereas the DNA furnished D and trimming. For this sample the table gives fewer than 250,000 clones, of which 70% to 75% were detected only once. The top ten constitute 2.5% to 3.5% of the sample.

The rearranged chain carries TRBV2 and TRBJ2-7, with 12 central nucleotides matching TRBD2. The specimen sequenced was PBMCs. The source is a woman aged 25 to 39 in good health and CMV-seropositive. The nucleotides read TGTGCCAGCAGTGCACTAATTTGGGGACTAGCGGGTGGGAAGTCCTGGGAGCAGTACTTC. This sequence encodes CASSALIWGLAGGKSWEQYF.